Listed below are T cell receptor beta chains from one sample, sequenced in a study of T cell changes during pregnancy in multiple sclerosis. TCRdb's copy holds only in-frame clones and misses some; the assay was immunoSEQ multiplex PCR. The sample has roughly 30,000 clones, around 89% seen once. The source material was CD4+ T cells from peripheral blood mononuclear cells, sampled in the first trimester of pregnancy. The receptor set was obtained from a female donor in good health, enrolled as a control in a pregnancy study. CDR3s include the opening cysteine and the closing phenylalanine or tryptophan. The order of the fields is J gene, V gene, clone size, D gene, CDR3 protein, CDR3 DNA. D genes are given only for firm matches. Clone sizes are given selectively: once, few, many, or a class where the clone is expanded.

J gene: TRBJ2-3
V gene: TRBV29-1
clone size: once
D gene: TRBD2
CDR3 protein: CSVDRGGSTDTQYF
CDR3 DNA: TGCAGCGTTGATCGGGGGGGGAGCACAGATACGCAGTATTTT

J gene: TRBJ2-7
V gene: TRBV18
clone size: NA
D gene: NA
CDR3 protein: CASSPQAGEQYF
CDR3 DNA: TGTGCCAGCTCACCGCAGGCAGGTGAGCAGTACTTC

J gene: TRBJ2-7
V gene: TRBV28
clone size: NA
D gene: NA
CDR3 protein: CASSRQPPALYEQYF
CDR3 DNA: TGTGCCAGCAGTAGACAGCCTCCCGCGCTCTACGAGCAGTACTTC

J gene: TRBJ1-6
V gene: TRBV2
clone size: NA
D gene: NA
CDR3 protein: CASDLGHQNSPLHF
CDR3 DNA: TGTGCCAGTGACTTAGGACACCAAAATTCACCCCTCCACTTT

J gene: TRBJ2-5
V gene: TRBV27
clone size: NA
D gene: TRBD1
CDR3 protein: CASSSGQGEGETQYF
CDR3 DNA: TGTGCCAGCAGTTCCGGACAGGGCGAGGGGGAGACCCAGTACTTC

J gene: TRBJ2-1
V gene: TRBV10-3
clone size: NA
D gene: NA
CDR3 protein: CAISESKQARNEQFF
CDR3 DNA: TGTGCCATCAGTGAGTCGAAACAGGCGAGAAATGAGCAGTTCTTC

J gene: TRBJ2-3
V gene: TRBV18
clone size: NA
D gene: TRBD2
CDR3 protein: CASFAGGPDTQYF
CDR3 DNA: TGTGCCAGCTTCGCGGGAGGGCCAGATACGCAGTATTTT

J gene: TRBJ1-2
V gene: TRBV6-1
clone size: NA
D gene: NA
CDR3 protein: CASSAWTDRPGYTF
CDR3 DNA: TGTGCCAGCAGTGCCTGGACAGACCGGCCCGGCTACACCTTC

J gene: TRBJ2-5
V gene: TRBV7-7
clone size: once
D gene: TRBD2
CDR3 protein: CASSTGSGGYQETQYF
CDR3 DNA: TGTGCTAGCAGCACCGGTAGCGGGGGGTACCAAGAGACCCAGTACTTC

J gene: TRBJ1-4
V gene: TRBV6-6
clone size: NA
D gene: NA
CDR3 protein: CASTDGGVVEKLFF
CDR3 DNA: TGTGCCAGCACCGACGGGGGGGTCGTTGAAAAACTGTTTTTT

J gene: TRBJ2-5
V gene: TRBV7-8
clone size: NA
D gene: NA
CDR3 protein: CASSPRVSAQETQYF
CDR3 DNA: TGTGCCAGCAGCCCCCGGGTTAGCGCCCAAGAGACCCAGTACTTC

J gene: TRBJ2-7
V gene: TRBV4-1
clone size: NA
D gene: NA
CDR3 protein: CASSQVDLVSTYEQYF
CDR3 DNA: TGCGCCAGCAGCCAAGTGGATCTAGTTTCTACCTACGAGCAGTACTTC

J gene: TRBJ1-3
V gene: TRBV2
clone size: NA
D gene: TRBD1
CDR3 protein: CAVGTGGNTIYF
CDR3 DNA: TGTGCCGTCGGGACAGGGGGAAACACCATATATTTT

J gene: TRBJ1-2
V gene: TRBV6-5
clone size: NA
D gene: TRBD1
CDR3 protein: CASSQDPGTADGYTF
CDR3 DNA: TGTGCCAGCAGTCAAGACCCAGGGACAGCCGATGGCTACACCTTC

J gene: TRBJ1-1
V gene: TRBV19
clone size: NA
D gene: NA
CDR3 protein: CASSIDLGAEAFF
CDR3 DNA: TGTGCCAGTAGTATAGATTTAGGAGCTGAAGCTTTCTTT

J gene: TRBJ2-5
V gene: TRBV27
clone size: once
D gene: TRBD2
CDR3 protein: CASSLSWTSGRRETQYF
CDR3 DNA: TGTGCCAGCAGTTTATCCTGGACTAGCGGGAGGAGAGAGACCCAGTACTTC

J gene: TRBJ1-2
V gene: TRBV29-1
clone size: NA
D gene: TRBD1
CDR3 protein: CSVHLRGPLNYGYTF
CDR3 DNA: TGCAGCGTTCACCTCAGGGGGCCTCTTAACTATGGCTACACCTTC

J gene: TRBJ2-1
V gene: TRBV5-4
clone size: NA
D gene: NA
CDR3 protein: CASSLLAGAYNEQFF
CDR3 DNA: TGTGCCAGCAGCTTGTTGGCGGGGGCATACAATGAGCAGTTCTTC

J gene: TRBJ1-1
V gene: TRBV6-6
clone size: NA
D gene: TRBD1
CDR3 protein: CASSWGTAMNTEAFF
CDR3 DNA: TGTGCCAGCAGTTGGGGGACAGCCATGAACACTGAAGCTTTCTTT

J gene: TRBJ1-2
V gene: TRBV5-1
clone size: NA
D gene: NA
CDR3 protein: CASSMLSDYGYTF
CDR3 DNA: TGCGCCAGCTCTATGTTATCTGACTATGGCTACACCTTC

J gene: TRBJ2-1
V gene: TRBV28
clone size: NA
D gene: TRBD2
CDR3 protein: CASSIRTSASSYNEQFF
CDR3 DNA: TGTGCCAGCAGTATCCGAACTAGCGCGAGCTCCTACAATGAGCAGTTCTTC

J gene: TRBJ2-3
V gene: TRBV11-3
clone size: NA
D gene: NA
CDR3 protein: CASSPPRGRTDTQYF
CDR3 DNA: TGTGCCAGCAGCCCGCCACGGGGGAGGACAGATACGCAGTATTTT

J gene: TRBJ2-1
V gene: TRBV4-2
clone size: NA
D gene: TRBD2
CDR3 protein: CASSQHGRLAGGCEQFF
CDR3 DNA: TGTGCCAGCAGCCAACATGGGAGACTAGCGGGAGGGTGTGAGCAGTTCTTC

J gene: TRBJ1-6
V gene: TRBV6-5
clone size: NA
D gene: TRBD1
CDR3 protein: CASSYAITGGNSPLHF
CDR3 DNA: TGTGCCAGCAGTTACGCTATCACAGGGGGCAATTCACCCCTCCACTTT

J gene: TRBJ1-1
V gene: TRBV2
clone size: NA
D gene: TRBD1
CDR3 protein: CASTGGMDTEAFF
CDR3 DNA: TGTGCCAGCACAGGGGGGATGGACACTGAAGCTTTCTTT

J gene: TRBJ2-1
V gene: TRBV29-1
clone size: NA
D gene: NA
CDR3 protein: CSVDGSDGVFNEQFF
CDR3 DNA: TGCAGCGTGGACGGGAGCGATGGGGTTTTCAATGAGCAGTTCTTC

J gene: TRBJ2-7
V gene: TRBV2
clone size: NA
D gene: NA
CDR3 protein: CASSRSYEQYF
CDR3 DNA: TGTGCCAGCAGTCGGTCCTACGAGCAGTACTTC

J gene: TRBJ2-3
V gene: TRBV28
clone size: NA
D gene: TRBD1
CDR3 protein: CASNRGARADTQYF
CDR3 DNA: TGTGCCTCTAACAGGGGCGCGCGAGCAGATACGCAGTATTTT

J gene: TRBJ1-6
V gene: TRBV27
clone size: NA
D gene: NA
CDR3 protein: CASSLNGGNSPLHF
CDR3 DNA: TGTGCCAGCAGTTTAAATGGCGGGAATTCACCCCTCCACTTT

J gene: TRBJ2-7
V gene: TRBV28
clone size: NA
D gene: TRBD2
CDR3 protein: CASSAQLAGAGEQYF
CDR3 DNA: TGTGCCAGCAGTGCCCAACTAGCGGGGGCGGGAGAGCAGTACTTC

J gene: TRBJ1-3
V gene: TRBV5-5
clone size: NA
D gene: NA
CDR3 protein: CASSLDPGSGNTIYF
CDR3 DNA: TGTGCCAGCAGCTTGGACCCGGGCTCTGGAAACACCATATATTTT

J gene: TRBJ2-1
V gene: TRBV18
clone size: NA
D gene: TRBD1
CDR3 protein: CASSPPRGFNEQFF
CDR3 DNA: TGTGCCAGCTCACCCCCCAGGGGGTTCAATGAGCAGTTCTTC

J gene: TRBJ2-1
V gene: TRBV19
clone size: once
D gene: TRBD2
CDR3 protein: CASNIGLAGGGDEQFF
CDR3 DNA: TGTGCCAGTAATATAGGACTAGCGGGAGGGGGGGATGAGCAGTTCTTC

J gene: TRBJ1-2
V gene: TRBV5-1
clone size: NA
D gene: TRBD1
CDR3 protein: CASSLGTGSGYTF
CDR3 DNA: TGCGCCAGCAGCTTAGGGACAGGTAGCGGCTACACCTTC

J gene: TRBJ1-2
V gene: TRBV6-1
clone size: NA
D gene: NA
CDR3 protein: CASSESQDTSGRGYTF
CDR3 DNA: TGTGCCAGCAGTGAATCCCAGGACACCTCCGGCCGTGGCTACACCTTC

J gene: TRBJ1-2
V gene: TRBV4-2
clone size: NA
D gene: TRBD1
CDR3 protein: CASSPRQGDGYTF
CDR3 DNA: TGTGCCAGCAGCCCGCGACAGGGCGATGGCTACACCTTC

J gene: TRBJ1-2
V gene: TRBV5-1
clone size: NA
D gene: TRBD1
CDR3 protein: CASSSATGGTKYGYTF
CDR3 DNA: TGCGCCAGCAGCTCCGCGACAGGGGGAACTAAATATGGCTACACCTTC

J gene: TRBJ2-2
V gene: TRBV28
clone size: NA
D gene: TRBD2
CDR3 protein: CASSLYDRLAENTGELFF
CDR3 DNA: TGTGCCAGCAGTTTATATGATCGACTAGCTGAGAACACCGGGGAGCTGTTTTTT

J gene: TRBJ2-7
V gene: TRBV6-5
clone size: NA
D gene: NA
CDR3 protein: CASSYSPDFPPYEQYF
CDR3 DNA: TGTGCCAGCAGTTACTCGCCGGACTTCCCCCCCTACGAGCAGTACTTC

J gene: TRBJ2-3
V gene: TRBV7-2
clone size: NA
D gene: NA
CDR3 protein: CASSLFAGPTDTQYF
CDR3 DNA: TGTGCCAGCAGCTTATTCGCGGGACCCACAGATACGCAGTATTTT

J gene: TRBJ1-2
V gene: TRBV9
clone size: NA
D gene: TRBD1
CDR3 protein: CASSVGDRHYGYTF
CDR3 DNA: TGTGCCAGCAGCGTAGGGGACAGGCACTATGGCTACACCTTC